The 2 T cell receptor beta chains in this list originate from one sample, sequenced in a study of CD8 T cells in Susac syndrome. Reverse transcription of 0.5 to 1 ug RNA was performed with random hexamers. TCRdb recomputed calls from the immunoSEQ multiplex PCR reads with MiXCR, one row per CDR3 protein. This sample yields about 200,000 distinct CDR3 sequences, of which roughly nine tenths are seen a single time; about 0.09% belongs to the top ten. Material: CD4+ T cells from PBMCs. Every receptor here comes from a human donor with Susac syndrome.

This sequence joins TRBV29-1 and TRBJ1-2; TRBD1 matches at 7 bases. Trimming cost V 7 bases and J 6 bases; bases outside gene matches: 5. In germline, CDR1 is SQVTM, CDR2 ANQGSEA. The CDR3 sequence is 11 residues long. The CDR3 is CSGGGGDGYTF. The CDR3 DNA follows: TGCAGCGGGGGAGGGGGCGATGGCTACACCTTC.

CDR3 in amino acids: CATSPRGYSNQPQHF. The CDR3 nucleotides read TGTGCCACCTCACCCCGGGGGTATTCCAATCAGCCCCAGCATTTT. This chain links TRBV19 with TRBJ1-5, with TRBD1 as a possible D gene (5 bases). V lost 10 bases to trimming and J lost 3 bases, with 19 bases between them. The length of the CDR3 is 15 residues. The V gene's germline CDR1 is LNHDA and CDR2 SQIVND (reference sequence).